The present T cell receptor beta chain was sequenced within a study of cytomegalovirus exposure and HLA in healthy donors. Whole-study findings and limits: TCR beta chains numbering more than 150 were designated cytomegalovirus-associated. An observed cluster of highly shared sequence variants was recorded as a likely sequencing artifact.

This clone turned up a few times. Antigen: not known. The CDR3 is 16 residues long. Germline V lookup: CDR1 MNHEY, CDR2 SMNVEV (reference sequence). With 5 bases clipped from V and 0 bases from J, the junction kept 8 bases outside the gene matches. The PCR was carried out with 60 Vbeta primers and 13 Jbeta primers. TCRdb's table, derived via immunoSEQ multiplex PCR, lists solely in-frame clones and lacks some. The data show about 130,000 clones, around 77% seen once. The sequenced sample consisted of PBMCs. The J gene is TRBJ2-7, the V gene TRBV27; TRBD2 matches 9 bases. The clonotype originates from a male donor in good health and CMV-seropositive. The CDR3 DNA is TGTGCCAGCAGTACAATCCTAGCGGGACCCTCCTACGAGCAGTACTTC. Its protein is CASSTILAGPSYEQYF.